This paragraph reports one TCR beta chain. Looked up from germline, CDR1 is SGHTA and CDR2 is FQGNSA. The ends lost 5 bases at V and 5 bases at J; junction bases unmatched: 9. The CDR3 runs to 17 residues. Patients all relapsed after autologous stem cell transplantation, and there was variation in brentuximab vedotin exposure. These data come from a study of PD-1 blockade in classical Hodgkin lymphoma. Assay used: immunoSEQ multiplex PCR; TCRdb lists only in-frame clones, some missing. The table includes around 45,000 clones, 55% to 75% detected once. The V and J genes are TRBV7-2 and TRBJ2-5, with 15 nucleotides matching TRBD2. Here the sequenced sample was peripheral blood mononuclear cells (PBMCs), taken at baseline. This sequence was found in a human donor with classical Hodgkin lymphoma. The CDR3 nucleotides are TGTGCCAGCAGCCCCGGGACTAGCGGGGGGCGGTGGGAGACCCAGTACTTC. Protein sequence: CASSPGTSGGRWETQYF.